The T cell receptor (beta chain) under discussion was sequenced for a study of early T cells in non-severe SARS-CoV-2 infection. The CDR3 extends over 14 amino acids. Germline V gives CDR1 SGHDT, CDR2 YYEEEE. The V end lost 2 bases, the J end lost 6 bases, and 13 bases lay between the germline ends. TCRdb fed the 5' RACE reads into MiXCR, producing one record per CDR3 protein. The table lists more than 50,000 distinct CDR3 sequences, about an eighth of them singletons. The sequence derives from an adult who was a healthcare worker with PCR-confirmed SARS-CoV-2 infection or an uninfected control (not recorded which). The V and J genes are TRBV5-6 and TRBJ2-3, with D perhaps matching TRBD1 (5 bases). Sequencing used whole blood. CDR3 sequence reads: CASSFGAPGDTQYF. CDR3 sequence (DNA): TGTGCCAGCAGCTTTGGGGCACCCGGGGATACGCAGTATTTT.